These 10 T cell receptor beta chains were all obtained from the same sample, sequenced in a study of blood T cell repertoires in COVID-19. Assay used: immunoSEQ multiplex PCR; TCRdb lists only in-frame clones, some missing. This sample has approximately 170,000 clones; around four fifths occur once, and the top ten carry roughly 8%. Sequenced material: peripheral blood. The receptors come from a man aged 35 to 55 who had recovered from COVID-19.

The sample holds one count of this clone. The chain couples TRBV5-6 to TRBJ2-7; 10 bases fit TRBD1. The CDR3 is 17 residues long. Germline trimming cut 1 base from V and 0 bases from J; bases unmatched to any gene: 7. Germline V gives CDR1 SGHDT, CDR2 YYEEEE. CDR3 loop: CASSLYLGTGDSYEQYF. The DNA of the CDR3 is TGTGCCAGCAGCTTGTACTTGGGGACAGGGGACTCCTACGAGCAGTACTTC.

The chain joins TRBV20-1 to TRBJ2-1, with D uncertain. The CDR3 is 11 amino acids. Germline V lookup: CDR1 DFQATT, CDR2 SNEGSKA (reference sequence). V dropped 5 bases and J dropped 7 bases, with 9 bases sitting between them. The CDR3 loop is CSAPQINEQFF. The CDR3 coding sequence is TGCAGTGCTCCCCAAATTAATGAGCAGTTCTTC.

The genes are TRBV4-3 and TRBJ2-3, with TRBD2 matching 12 bases. V dropped 5 bases and J dropped 5; count of bases not matched to a gene: 8. Germline CDR1 is LGHNA and CDR2 is YSLEER. CDR3 length equals 16 residues. CDR3 sequence reads: CASSNRLAGEVDTQYF. CDR3 coding DNA: TGCGCCAGCAGCAACCGACTAGCGGGGGAGGTAGATACGCAGTATTTT.

In the case of this clone: The sample carries other DNA sequences with the same CDR3. The V gene is TRBV30, the J gene TRBJ1-1; a possible D gene is TRBD1 (6 bases). The CDR3 contains 13 residues. V lost 0 bases and J lost 2, with 7 bases in between. Looked up from germline, CDR1 is GTSNPN and CDR2 is SVGIG (reference sequence). CDR3 amino acids: CAWSVGGNTEAFF. CDR3 DNA: TGTGCCTGGAGTGTAGGGGGAAACACTGAAGCTTTCTTT. The variable domain in full, with the rest retrieved from reference TRBV30 and TRBJ1-1, is SQTIHQWPATLVQPVGSPLSLECTVEGTSNPNLYWYRQAAGRGLQLLFYSVGIGQISSEVPQNLSASRPQDRQFILSSKKLLLSDSGFYLCAWSVGGNTEAFFGQGTRLTVV.

Here the CDR3 reads CASSTGTGTVYGYTF. The CDR3 DNA is TGTGCCAGCAGCACTGGGACAGGGACTGTCTATGGCTACACCTTC. V is TRBV7-2 and J is TRBJ1-2, with 9 bases aligning to TRBD1. The CDR3 sequence is 15 residues long. The V gene end was trimmed by 5 bases and the J gene end by 4 bases; junction bases not matched to a gene: 8. Germline V gene lookup returns CDR1 SGHTA and CDR2 FQGNSA.

The genes are TRBV5-8 and TRBJ2-1; 15 nucleotides agree with TRBD2. Trimming removed 4 bases from V and 8 bases from J; junction bases left unmatched: 4. Per germline, CDR1 SGHTS and CDR2 YDEGEE. CDR3 size: 15 residues. The CDR3 protein is CASSTGLAGGHEQFF. CDR3 sequence (DNA): TGTGCCAGCAGCACGGGACTAGCGGGAGGTCATGAGCAGTTCTTC.

The J gene is TRBJ2-7, the V gene TRBV5-6; 10 bases line up with TRBD2. CDR3 length: 15 amino acids. V lost 4 bases to trimming and J lost 3 bases; unmatched junction nucleotides: 7. Germline V gene data show CDR1 as SGHDT and CDR2 as YYEEEE. DNA of the CDR3: TGTGCCAGCAGCCTCGGGCTAGCGGGAGACTACGAGCAGTACTTC. It is translated as CASSLGLAGDYEQYF.

CDR3 DNA: TGTGCCAGCAGATTAGCGACGTACCAAGAGACCCAGTACTTC. Its protein product is CASRLATYQETQYF. The rearrangement joins TRBV2 to TRBJ2-5; weak D call: TRBD2 (5 bases). The CDR3 is 14 amino acids. V was shortened by 6 bases and J by 0 bases, with 11 bases between the two germline ends. CDR1 SNHLY and CDR2 FYNNEI come from the germline V gene.

V usage is TRBV2 and J usage is TRBJ2-5; 8 bases agree with TRBD1. The germline V gene encodes CDR1 SNHLY and CDR2 FYNNEI. CDR3 length: 14 amino acids. The trim removed 3 bases at V and 4 bases at J, leaving 4 bases unmatched. The CDR3 nucleotides are TGTGCCAGCAGTGACCAGACAGGGGCAGAGACCCAGTACTTC. Its protein product is CASSDQTGAETQYF.

This chain links TRBV5-1 with TRBJ1-4; tentative D call: TRBD1 (5 bases). Trimming took off 7 bases at V and 7 bases at J, with 14 bases between the two ends. The CDR3 consists of 13 residues. Germline assignment: CDR1 SGHRS and CDR2 YFSETQ. The CDR3 here is CASREGKSEKLFF. In nucleotides, the CDR3 is TGCGCCAGCCGGGAGGGGAAGAGTGAAAAACTGTTTTTT.